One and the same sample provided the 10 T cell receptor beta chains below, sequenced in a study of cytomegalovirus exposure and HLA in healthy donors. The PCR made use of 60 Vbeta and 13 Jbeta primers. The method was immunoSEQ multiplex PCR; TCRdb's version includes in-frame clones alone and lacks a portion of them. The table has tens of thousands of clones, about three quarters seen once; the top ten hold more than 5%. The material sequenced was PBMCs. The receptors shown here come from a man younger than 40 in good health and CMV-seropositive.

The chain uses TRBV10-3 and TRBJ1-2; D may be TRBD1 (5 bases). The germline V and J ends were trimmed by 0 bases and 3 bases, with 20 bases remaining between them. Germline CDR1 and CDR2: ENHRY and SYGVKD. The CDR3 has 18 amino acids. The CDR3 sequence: CAISESVEPSGQDYGYTF. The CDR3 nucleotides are TGTGCCATCAGTGAGTCGGTGGAGCCATCAGGGCAGGACTATGGCTACACCTTC.

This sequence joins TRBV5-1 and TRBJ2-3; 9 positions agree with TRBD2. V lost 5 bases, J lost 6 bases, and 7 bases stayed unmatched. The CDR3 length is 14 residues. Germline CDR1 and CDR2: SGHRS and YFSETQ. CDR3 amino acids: CASSTTSGRDTQYF. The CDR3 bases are TGCGCCAGCAGTACGACTAGCGGAAGGGATACGCAGTATTTT.

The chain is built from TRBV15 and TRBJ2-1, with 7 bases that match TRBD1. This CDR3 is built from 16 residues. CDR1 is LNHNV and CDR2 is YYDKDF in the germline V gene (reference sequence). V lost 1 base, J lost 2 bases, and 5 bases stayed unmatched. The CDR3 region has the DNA TGTGCCACCAGCAGAGTTGCAGGGGGACCCTACAATGAGCAGTTCTTC. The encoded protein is CATSRVAGGPYNEQFF.

CDR3 sequence (DNA): TGTGCCAGCTCATTAAACAGCTTTAAGATGAACACTGAAGCTTTCTTT. Its translation: CASSLNSFKMNTEAFF. The chain recombines TRBV18 with TRBJ1-1; no firm D call. The CDR3 runs 16 residues. The V gene lost 5 bases and the J gene lost 0 bases, with 16 bases spanning the gap. Germline assignment: CDR1 KGHSH and CDR2 LQKENI.

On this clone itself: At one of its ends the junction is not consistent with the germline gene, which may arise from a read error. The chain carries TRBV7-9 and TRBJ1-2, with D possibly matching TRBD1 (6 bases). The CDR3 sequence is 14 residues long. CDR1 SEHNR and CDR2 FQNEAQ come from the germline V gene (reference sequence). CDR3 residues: CSSSRGQSNYGYTF. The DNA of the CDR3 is TGTTCCAGCAGCCGCGGACAGAGTAACTATGGCTACACCTTC.

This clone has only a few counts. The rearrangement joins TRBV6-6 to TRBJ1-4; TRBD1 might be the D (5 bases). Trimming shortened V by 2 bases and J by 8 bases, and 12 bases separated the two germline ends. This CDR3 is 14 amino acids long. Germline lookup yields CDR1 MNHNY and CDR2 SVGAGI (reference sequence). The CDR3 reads CASSYRQGWEKLFF. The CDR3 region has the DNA TGTGCCAGCAGTTACCGCCAGGGCTGGGAAAAACTGTTTTTT.

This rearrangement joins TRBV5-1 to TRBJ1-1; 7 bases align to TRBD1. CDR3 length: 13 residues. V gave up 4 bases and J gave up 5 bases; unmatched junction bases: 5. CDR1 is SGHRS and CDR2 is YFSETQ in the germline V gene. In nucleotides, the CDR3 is TGCGCCAGCAGCCGGAACAGGGGAACTGAAGCTTTCTTT. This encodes CASSRNRGTEAFF.

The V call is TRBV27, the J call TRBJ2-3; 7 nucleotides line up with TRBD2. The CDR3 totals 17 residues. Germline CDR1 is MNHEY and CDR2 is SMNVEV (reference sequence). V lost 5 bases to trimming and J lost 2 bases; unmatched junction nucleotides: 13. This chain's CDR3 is CASSTPSSRDYTDTQYF. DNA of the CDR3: TGTGCCAGCAGTACCCCCTCATCGCGGGACTACACAGATACGCAGTATTTT.

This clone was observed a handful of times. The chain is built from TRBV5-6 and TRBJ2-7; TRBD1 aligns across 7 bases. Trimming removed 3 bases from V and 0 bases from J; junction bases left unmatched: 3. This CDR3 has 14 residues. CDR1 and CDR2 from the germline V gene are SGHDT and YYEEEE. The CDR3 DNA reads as TGTGCCAGCAGCTGGAGACAGGGCTCCTACGAGCAGTACGTC. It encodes CASSWRQGSYEQYV.

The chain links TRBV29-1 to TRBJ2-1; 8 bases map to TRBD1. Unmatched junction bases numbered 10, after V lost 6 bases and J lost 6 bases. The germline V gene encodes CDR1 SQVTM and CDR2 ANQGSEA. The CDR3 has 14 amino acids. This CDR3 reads CSVPTGAATNEQFF. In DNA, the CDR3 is TGCAGCGTACCGACAGGGGCCGCCACCAATGAGCAGTTCTTC.